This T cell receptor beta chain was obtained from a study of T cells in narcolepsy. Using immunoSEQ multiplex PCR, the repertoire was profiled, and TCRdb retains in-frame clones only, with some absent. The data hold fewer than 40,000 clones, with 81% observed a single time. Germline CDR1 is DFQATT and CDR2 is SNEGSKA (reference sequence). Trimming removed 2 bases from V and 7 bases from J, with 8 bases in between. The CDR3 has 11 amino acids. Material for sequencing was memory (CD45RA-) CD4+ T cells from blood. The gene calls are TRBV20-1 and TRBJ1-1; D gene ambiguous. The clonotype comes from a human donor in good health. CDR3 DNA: TGCAGTGCTAGACTTAGCTTTGAAGCTTTCTTT. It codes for CSARLSFEAFF.